The clone carrying this TCR beta chain has just one count. Antigen: not known. The assay was immunoSEQ multiplex PCR, and TCRdb's table has in-frame clones only and misses some. The sample lists fewer than 850,000 clones; about 90% were seen once. The record originates from a study of shared clonotypes between healthy human individuals. Regarding the study as a whole: Rarefaction demonstrated incomplete sorted-subset sequencing despite large depth.

This TCR was sampled from a man aged 18 to 29 in good health. Some clones in this sample may be carry-over from other donors' samples. Sequencing was carried out using memory CD8+ T cells from PBMCs. The subset here: CD45RO+ cells pooled with CCR7-negative TemRA cells.

The CDR3 sequence is CASSLGGAGQPQHF. The DNA for the CDR3 is TGTGCCAGCAGCTTAGGGGGGGCAGGTCAGCCCCAGCATTTT. The chain couples TRBV11-2 to TRBJ1-5, with D possibly being TRBD1 (6 bases). This CDR3 comprises 14 residues. V was trimmed by 1 base and J by 6 bases, leaving 10 bases between them. Germline values: CDR1 SGHAT, CDR2 FQNNGV.